Following are 21 T cell receptor beta chains from one sample sequenced in a study of T cell repertoires in cytomegalovirus infection. Via MiXCR, TCRdb re-called the reads, giving one row per CDR3 protein. The table records approximately 180,000 distinct CDR3 sequences, approximately 19% of them present only once. The sample was PBMCs. These receptors originate from a human donor in good health (CMV status not recorded). Some clones in this sample may be carry-over from other donors' samples.

The DNA of the CDR3 is TGTGCCAGCAGCTTAACAAGGGACAGGGCCGCCTACGAGCAGTACTTC. Encoded protein: CASSLTRDRAAYEQYF. The chain links TRBV7-2 to TRBJ2-7; 9 bases map to TRBD1. The V gene end was trimmed by 2 bases and the J gene end by 2 bases; junction bases not matched to a gene: 7. The CDR3 has 16 amino acids. Germline CDR1 and CDR2: SGHTA and FQGNSA.

The chain has TRBV5-6 and TRBJ1-5; no clear D. The V gene lost 3 bases and the J gene lost 9 bases, with 10 bases spanning the gap. There are 12 residues in the CDR3. Germline lookup yields CDR1 SGHDT and CDR2 YYEEEE. CDR3 region: CASSSRLGPQHF. CDR3 DNA sequence: TGTGCCAGCAGCTCGCGTCTCGGGCCCCAGCATTTT. The full variable domain, with the rest looked up from reference TRBV5-6 and TRBJ1-5, is DAGVTQSPTHLIKTRGQQVTLRCSPKSGHDTVSWYQQALGQGPQFIFQYYEEEERQRGNFPDRFSGHQFPNYSSELNVNALLLGDSALYLCASSSRLGPQHFGDGTRLSIL.

Points on this clonotype: This may stem from a read error, because a much larger clone lies one nucleotide away. This rearrangement joins TRBV12-3 or TRBV12-4 to TRBJ2-5; D gene uncertain. The CDR3 spans 15 residues. With 3 bases removed from V and 1 base from J, the gap between germline ends came to 12 bases. CDR3 nucleotides: TGTGCCAGCAGTTTCATCGGGCTGTCCCAAGAGACCCAGTACTTC. Its translation is CASSFIGLSQETQYF.

J is TRBJ2-7 and V is TRBV10-3; tentatively, D is TRBD1 (6 bases). Germline V CDR1 and CDR2: ENHRY, SYGVKD. CDR3 size: 11 residues. V was clipped by 6 bases and J by 3 bases, with 6 bases between them. The CDR3: CAIRGGYEQYF. The CDR3, as DNA: TGTGCCATCAGAGGGGGCTACGAGCAGTACTTC.

The sample holds many counts of this clonotype. V is TRBV7-8 and J is TRBJ1-3; tentatively, D is TRBD1 (5 bases). V gave up 5 bases and J gave up 4 bases, with 15 bases separating them. From germline, CDR1 is SGHVS and CDR2 FQNEAQ. The CDR3 loop spans 15 amino acids. This CDR3 reads CASSPSGGSGNTIYF. The CDR3 DNA follows: TGTGCCAGCAGCCCGAGTGGGGGGTCAGGAAACACCATATATTTT.

Only a few counts were recorded for this clonotype. The CDR3 reads CASTPGTGSYEQYF. For the CDR3, the DNA is TGCGCCAGCACCCCAGGGACAGGGTCCTACGAGCAGTACTTC. The chain uses TRBV4-1 and TRBJ2-7, with 9 bases identical to TRBD1. From germline, CDR1 is MGHRA and CDR2 YSYEKL. The ends lost 7 bases at V and 1 base at J; junction bases unmatched: 5. The CDR3 spans 14 residues.

This clonotype was counted many times. V and J are TRBV7-3 and TRBJ2-2; D may be TRBD2 (6 bases). The CDR3 spans 16 residues. The germline CDR1 and CDR2 sequences are SGHTA and FQGTGA. Deletions cut 5 bases from V and 1 base from J, with 14 bases between. The CDR3 DNA is TGTGCCAGCAGCCCCGGCGGGATCGGGAACACCGGGGAGCTGTTTTTT. Protein product: CASSPGGIGNTGELFF.

This clonotype was seen only a few times. V gene TRBV7-2 combines with J gene TRBJ2-7, with D possibly being TRBD1 (5 bases). The CDR3 has 14 residues. Trimming removed 5 bases from V and 1 base from J, with 12 bases in between. Germline V CDR1 and CDR2: SGHTA, FQGNSA. The DNA for the CDR3 is TGTGCCAGCAGCCCGAGGACACAGTCCTACGAGCAGTACTTC. This gives the protein CASSPRTQSYEQYF.

As to this clonotype: At one boundary the junction diverges from the germline segment, which might be a read error. The rearrangement joins TRBV7-6 to TRBJ2-3, with 8 positions matching TRBD1. There are 17 residues in the CDR3. Germline V gives CDR1 SGHVS, CDR2 FNYEAQ. DNA of the CDR3: TGTGCCAGCAGCTTATATGTCGGGGACAGGTTAACAGATAGGCAGTATTTT. Encoded protein: CASSLYVGDRLTDRQYF.

This chain links TRBV11-3 with TRBJ1-2; 8 nucleotides align to TRBD1. The trim removed 2 bases at V and 4 bases at J, leaving 21 bases unmatched. The germline CDR1 and CDR2 sequences are SGHNT and YENEEA. This CDR3 is 20 amino acids long. CDR3 coding DNA: TGTGCCAGCAGCTTACATCGCCCCCGGTCGCAGGGGGCAGGAGGCTATGGCTACACCTTC. It specifies CASSLHRPRSQGAGGYGYTF.

This clonotype has more than one count but fewer than ten. The chain combines TRBV5-1 with TRBJ2-1; 11 bases align to TRBD2. This CDR3 comprises 16 residues. J was trimmed by 2 bases and V by 5 bases; bases with no gene match: 6. Looked up from germline, CDR1 is SGHRS and CDR2 is YFSETQ. The CDR3 DNA sequence: TGCGCCAGCAGTTCTAGCGGGGGGTCCGCCTACAATGAGCAGTTCTTC. Translation gives CASSSSGGSAYNEQFF. The full variable domain, rest sourced from reference TRBV5-1 and TRBJ2-1, is KAGVTQTPRYLIKTRGQQVTLSCSPISGHRSVSWYQQTPGQGLQFLFEYFSETQRNKGNFPGRFSGRQFSNSRSEMNVSTLELGDSALYLCASSSSGGSAYNEQFFGPGTRLTVL.

The chain couples TRBV6-5 to TRBJ2-7, with TRBD1 matching 11 bases. CDR1 and CDR2 (germline): MNHEY, SVGAGI. J gave up 6 bases and V 2 bases, and 6 bases lay outside the gene matches. The CDR3 has 15 residues. The CDR3 region has the DNA TGTGCCAGCAGTTACGCGCCGGGACAGGGGGGCGAGCAGTACTTC. Protein product: CASSYAPGQGGEQYF.

The chain links TRBV28 to TRBJ2-1; no firm D call. The CDR3 runs 14 residues. Trimming removed 5 bases from V and 8 bases from J, with 16 bases in between. The germline V gene encodes CDR1 MDHEN and CDR2 SYDVKM. DNA for the CDR3: TGTGCCAGCAGTGCCCCCTATAGTGGCCATGAGCAGTTCTTC. It encodes CASSAPYSGHEQFF.

This clonotype was seen ten or more times. The V call is TRBV6-1, the J call TRBJ1-6; D remains unclear. CDR1 is MNHNS and CDR2 is SASEGT in the germline V gene. V lost 6 bases and J 7 bases, leaving 22 bases between the germline ends. CDR3 size: 17 residues. CDR3 residues: CASSAGPLSSGNSPLHF. CDR3 nucleotides: TGTGCCAGCAGCGCCGGGCCCCTCTCTTCTGGGAATTCACCCCTCCACTTT.

This clonotype was seen only a few times. The chain joins TRBV29-1 to TRBJ2-5, with D tentatively TRBD1 or TRBD2 (5 bases each). The CDR3 has 16 amino acids. The V end lost 4 bases, the J end lost 5 bases, and 23 bases lay between the germline ends. Germline-derived CDR1 and CDR2 are SQVTM and ANQGSEA. The CDR3 DNA sequence: TGCAGCGTTGTTATGTATTCGGGGCTCCCCGGGGAGACCCAGTACTTC. This translates into CSVVMYSGLPGETQYF.

V usage is TRBV7-9 and J usage is TRBJ1-2; 7 bases align to TRBD1. CDR3 size: 14 residues. CDR1 is SEHNR, CDR2 FQNEAQ, per germline (reference sequence). V was pared by 0 bases and J by 7 bases, with 5 bases of the junction left unmatched. The CDR3 loop reads CASSLAQGVSGYTF. The CDR3 DNA sequence: TGTGCCAGCAGCTTAGCCCAGGGGGTGAGTGGCTACACCTTC.

This sequence joins TRBV19 and TRBJ1-5, with D perhaps matching TRBD1 (5 bases). CDR1 is LNHDA, CDR2 SQIVND, per germline (reference sequence). This CDR3 is built from 18 residues. V lost 7 bases and J 0 bases, leaving 22 bases between the germline ends. CDR3 amino acids: CASKDTLRTLLSNQPQHF. CDR3 coding DNA: TGTGCCAGTAAGGATACTTTAAGGACACTACTTAGCAATCAGCCCCAGCATTTT.

The CDR3 reads CASSQEVRRTSGEETQYF. The CDR3, as DNA: TGTGCCAGCAGCCAAGAGGTCCGTCGGACTAGCGGGGAAGAGACCCAGTACTTC. This chain joins TRBV3-1 and TRBJ2-5, with 12 bases fitting TRBD2. The CDR3 totals 18 residues. Losses at the gene ends were 0 bases for V and 3 bases for J; bases not matched to a gene: 8. Germline V lookup: CDR1 LGHDT, CDR2 YNNKEL (reference sequence).

The chain employs TRBV7-6 and TRBJ2-3, with D uncertain. CDR1 SGHVS and CDR2 FNYEAQ come from the germline V gene. V was clipped by 5 bases and J by 1 base, with 10 bases between them. There are 14 residues in the CDR3. The CDR3 sequence is CASSIDGRTDTQYF. The CDR3, as DNA: TGTGCCAGCAGCATTGACGGACGCACAGATACGCAGTATTTT.

The chain is built from TRBV20-1 and TRBJ1-2; possible D gene TRBD1, 5 bases. Germline CDR1 reads DFQATT; CDR2 reads SNEGSKA (reference sequence). The V end lost 0 bases, the J end lost 8 bases, and 16 bases lay between the germline ends. CDR3 size: 14 residues. CDR3: CSARDFQGGRGYTF. CDR3 nucleotides: TGCAGTGCTAGAGATTTTCAGGGAGGGCGGGGCTACACCTTC.

This clonotype was counted at least ten times. The V gene is TRBV5-4, the J gene TRBJ2-1, with 14 bases aligning to TRBD2. V was pared by 3 bases and J by 4 bases, with 6 bases of the junction left unmatched. The CDR3 runs to 17 residues. The germline V gene encodes CDR1 SGHNT and CDR2 YYREEE (reference sequence). CDR3 amino acids: CASSSGLAGVAYNEQFF. The CDR3 DNA reads TGTGCCAGCAGCTCGGGACTAGCGGGAGTAGCATACAATGAGCAGTTCTTC. The whole variable domain, filled in from reference TRBV5-4 and TRBJ2-1, reads ETGVTQSPTHLIKTRGQQVTLRCSSQSGHNTVSWYQQALGQGPQFIFQYYREEENGRGNFPPRFSGLQFPNYSSELNVNALELDDSALYLCASSSGLAGVAYNEQFFGPGTRLTVL.